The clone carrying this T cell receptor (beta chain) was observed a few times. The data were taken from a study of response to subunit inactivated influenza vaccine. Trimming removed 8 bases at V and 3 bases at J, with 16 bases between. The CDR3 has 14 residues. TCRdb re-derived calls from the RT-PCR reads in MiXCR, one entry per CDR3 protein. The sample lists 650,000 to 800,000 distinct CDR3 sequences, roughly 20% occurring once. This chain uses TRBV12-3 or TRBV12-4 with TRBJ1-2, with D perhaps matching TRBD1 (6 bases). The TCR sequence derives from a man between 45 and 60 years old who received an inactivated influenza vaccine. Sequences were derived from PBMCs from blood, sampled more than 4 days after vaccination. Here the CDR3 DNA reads TGTGCCAGCTCTGGGGGGCAGGATCACTATGGCTACACCTTC. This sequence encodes CASSGGQDHYGYTF.